The 16 T cell receptor beta chains presented below share a single source sample, sequenced in a study of shared clonotypes between healthy human individuals. Clones were sequenced by immunoSEQ multiplex PCR, and TCRdb holds only the in-frame ones, with some missing. The table records about 490,000 clones, approximately 80% of them present only once. Sequencing used PBMCs. These receptors originate from a woman in her 40s in good health. Some clones in this sample may be carry-over from other donors' samples.

V is TRBV18 and J is TRBJ2-7; tentative D call: TRBD1 (5 bases). Trimming took 2 bases from V and 0 from J, leaving 11 bases between them. The germline V gene has CDR1 KGHSH and CDR2 LQKENI. The CDR3 consists of 15 residues. The chain's CDR3 is CASSPSQAYSYEQYF. The CDR3 bases are TGTGCCAGCTCACCATCACAGGCATACTCCTACGAGCAGTACTTC.

The chain has TRBV19 and TRBJ2-2; D not certain. Germline V gene lookup returns CDR1 LNHDA and CDR2 SQIVND (reference sequence). This CDR3 is built from 12 residues. The germline V and J ends were trimmed by 5 bases and 8 bases, with 9 bases remaining between them. The CDR3 nucleotides are TGTGCCAGTAGTCTCCTCTTGGGGGAGCTGTTTTTT. Its protein is CASSLLLGELFF.

V gene TRBV10-3 combines with J gene TRBJ2-7, with D tentatively TRBD2 (5 bases). V gave up 7 bases and J gave up 6 bases, with 13 bases separating them. CDR1 ENHRY and CDR2 SYGVKD come from the germline V gene. CDR3 size: 12 residues. The CDR3 region has the DNA TGTGCCATCATATCAGTCGGAGGCGAGCAGTACTTC. Protein product: CAIISVGGEQYF.

The chain joins TRBV7-8 to TRBJ2-7; 9 positions agree with TRBD1. Germline V lookup: CDR1 SGHVS, CDR2 FQNEAQ. The V gene end was trimmed by 1 base and the J gene end by 3 bases; junction bases not matched to a gene: 10. There are 17 residues in the CDR3. The CDR3 region has the DNA TGTGCCAGCAGCTTAGTACAGTCCGGGACAGGGTACTACGAGCAGTACTTC. Residues: CASSLVQSGTGYYEQYF.

This clone showed up just a few times. The chain recombines TRBV7-9 with TRBJ1-1; D is possibly TRBD1 (5 bases). The V gene's germline CDR1 is SEHNR and CDR2 FQNEAQ (reference sequence). The length of the CDR3 is 13 residues. Trimming removed 5 bases from V and 4 bases from J, with 11 bases in between. The CDR3 region is CASSLGTATEAFF. The CDR3 nucleotides read TGTGCCAGCAGCCTTGGGACCGCCACTGAAGCTTTCTTT. Complete variable domain (other parts from reference TRBV7-9 and TRBJ1-1): DTGVSQNPRHKITKRGQNVTFRCDPISEHNRLYWYRQTLGQGPEFLTYFQNEAQLEKSRLLSDRFSAERPKGSFSTLEIQRTEQGDSAMYLCASSLGTATEAFFGQGTRLTVV.

The CDR3 loop is CASSQQEDTEAFF. The CDR3, as DNA: TGTGCCAGCAGTCAACAGGAGGACACTGAAGCTTTCTTT. The chain joins TRBV5-4 to TRBJ1-1; D might be TRBD1 (5 bases). The CDR3 extends over 13 amino acids. Trimming removed 5 bases at V and 3 bases at J, with 11 bases between. Germline V lookup: CDR1 SGHNT, CDR2 YYREEE (reference sequence).

As regards this clone: This specimen includes other DNA sequences encoding the same CDR3. The chain joins TRBV5-1 to TRBJ2-2, with 7 bases that match TRBD1. Germline values: CDR1 SGHRS, CDR2 YFSETQ. The CDR3 extends over 15 amino acids. Losses at the gene ends were 0 bases for V and 5 bases for J; bases not matched to a gene: 4. Here the CDR3 reads CASSLGQGVTGELFF. The CDR3, as DNA: TGCGCCAGCAGCTTGGGACAGGGTGTGACCGGGGAGCTGTTTTTT.

This clone was recorded a few times. The genes are TRBV2 and TRBJ2-7, with 12 bases lining up with TRBD2. Germline V gives CDR1 SNHLY, CDR2 FYNNEI. The V segment lost 2 bases and the J segment 6 bases; nucleotides outside the gene matches: 5. This CDR3 region has 15 residues. The CDR3 DNA sequence: TGTGCCAGCAGTGAATCTAGCGGGAGGGCGGTCGAGCAGTACTTC. Translated: CASSESSGRAVEQYF.

Concerning this clone: At the DNA level, this CDR3 is encoded by other sequences in the same sample as well. The chain links TRBV4-2 to TRBJ2-7; tentatively, D is TRBD2 (6 bases). Germline V gene sequence: CDR1 LGHNA, CDR2 YNFKEQ. With 2 bases removed from V and 4 bases from J, the gap between germline ends came to 9 bases. This CDR3 spans 13 amino acids. CDR3: CASSQSGGYEQYF. CDR3 DNA: TGTGCCAGCAGCCAATCTGGAGGGTACGAGCAGTACTTC.

The chain carries TRBV11-1 and TRBJ2-7; D is unresolved. V dropped 1 base and J dropped 7 bases, with 8 bases sitting between them. The CDR3 length is 12 residues. Germline lookup yields CDR1 SGHAT and CDR2 FQDESV (reference sequence). The CDR3 coding sequence is TGTGCCAGCAGCTTAGAAGGCAGAGAGCAGTACTTC. Translation gives CASSLEGREQYF.

The V call is TRBV6-5, the J call TRBJ2-1; TRBD2 is a possible D gene (6 bases). CDR3 length: 12 residues. Trimming removed 2 bases at V and 7 bases at J, with 6 bases between. The germline V gene encodes CDR1 MNHEY and CDR2 SVGAGI. The CDR3: CASSYAGNEQFF. DNA for the CDR3: TGTGCCAGCAGTTACGCGGGGAATGAGCAGTTCTTC.

The chain links TRBV9 to TRBJ2-2; TRBD2 is a possible D gene (6 bases). The CDR3 is 16 amino acids. The germline V gene encodes CDR1 SGDLS and CDR2 YYNGEE. The V end lost 0 bases, the J end lost 2 bases, and 11 bases lay between the germline ends. This chain's CDR3 is CASSVESGLNTGELFF. CDR3 nucleotides: TGTGCCAGCAGCGTAGAATCGGGACTCAACACCGGGGAGCTGTTTTTT.

The chain carries TRBV5-4 and TRBJ2-1; 8 positions agree with TRBD2. The trim removed 6 bases at V and 8 bases at J, leaving 13 bases unmatched. CDR1 is SGHNT, CDR2 YYREEE, per germline (reference sequence). The CDR3 contains 15 residues. The DNA for the CDR3 is TGTGCCAGCACTCCGGGAGCGGGAGATTTTCATGAGCAGTTCTTC. It translates to CASTPGAGDFHEQFF.

This chain links TRBV18 with TRBJ2-6; D possibly corresponds to TRBD1 (6 bases). V was trimmed by 4 bases and J by 0 bases, leaving 13 bases between them. Looked up from germline, CDR1 is KGHSH and CDR2 is LQKENI. This CDR3 has 17 amino acids. The CDR3 is CASSLKGGSSGANVLTF. As DNA, the CDR3 is TGTGCCAGCTCACTAAAAGGGGGTTCCTCTGGGGCCAACGTCCTGACTTTC.

This clone was seen more than once but under ten times. CDR3 sequence reads: CASSLKLGQTLTYEQYF. DNA for the CDR3: TGTGCCAGCAGTCTGAAGCTGGGACAGACCCTCACCTACGAGCAGTACTTC. This chain connects TRBV28 to TRBJ2-7; 7 bases fit TRBD1. Germline CDR1 is MDHEN and CDR2 is SYDVKM. With V trimmed by 5 bases and J by 2 bases, 15 bases remained unmatched. The CDR3 totals 17 residues.

This clone is a singleton in its sample. The chain recombines TRBV18 with TRBJ2-3; 8 bases fit TRBD2. With V trimmed by 2 bases and J by 4 bases, 5 bases remained unmatched. Per the germline V gene, CDR1 is KGHSH and CDR2 is LQKENI. The CDR3 has 15 residues. CDR3 in DNA: TGTGCCAGCTCACCAAGTCGGGAGGGTGCAGATACGCAGTATTTT. Its translation is CASSPSREGADTQYF.